Below, 20 T cell receptor beta chains from the same sample are listed, as sequenced in a study of T cell therapy after organ transplantation. Repertoires were generated with immunoSEQ multiplex PCR, while TCRdb's copy carries only in-frame clones and drops some. In the table there are over 45,000 clones, about 94% of which are singletons. Which antigens these TCRs recognize remains unknown. The sequences come from CD8+ T cells from blood, collected before autologous CMV-specific T cell therapy. These receptors were taken from a human patient who had received a solid organ transplant and had CMV disease.

The gene calls are TRBV10-3 and TRBJ2-3, with a weak D call TRBD1 (6 bases). Trimming removed 4 bases from V and 4 bases from J, with 12 bases in between. Germline CDR1 is ENHRY and CDR2 is SYGVKD. The CDR3 has 14 residues. The CDR3 DNA follows: TGTGCCATCAGTGTTAGGACAGCGGCAGATACGCAGTATTTT. Its protein is CAISVRTAADTQYF.

This chain joins TRBV27 and TRBJ1-1, with D tentatively TRBD1 (5 bases). Trimming pared 5 bases from V and 1 base from J, leaving 14 bases between. The CDR3 consists of 15 residues. CDR1 is MNHEY and CDR2 is SMNVEV in the germline V gene (reference sequence). The chain's CDR3 is CASSASPGTNTEAFF. CDR3 DNA sequence: TGTGCCAGCAGTGCCAGCCCCGGGACGAACACTGAAGCTTTCTTT.

V gene TRBV5-4 combines with J gene TRBJ2-2; unclear D gene. Germline CDR1 and CDR2: SGHNT and YYREEE (reference sequence). CDR3 length: 16 amino acids. V dropped 2 bases and J dropped 1 base, with 12 bases sitting between them. In DNA, the CDR3 is TGTGCCAGCAGCTTTGCGGCGGAGAGGAACACCGGGGAGCTGTTTTTT. It codes for CASSFAAERNTGELFF.

This sequence joins TRBV5-6 and TRBJ2-1, with D perhaps given as TRBD1 or TRBD2 (5 bases each). The germline V and J ends were trimmed by 3 bases and 6 bases, with 13 bases remaining between them. The CDR3 length is 14 residues. Germline CDR1 and CDR2: SGHDT and YYEEEE. CDR3 DNA: TGTGCCAGCAGCTCCGGGGCCTCCGGCAATGAGCAGTTCTTC. Amino acids: CASSSGASGNEQFF.

The rearrangement uses TRBV5-1 and TRBJ1-1; unclear D gene. V was pared by 3 bases and J by 11 bases, with 11 bases between. The length of the CDR3 is 11 residues. Germline CDR1 and CDR2: SGHRS and YFSETQ. The chain's CDR3 is CASSSTADAFF. The DNA of the CDR3 is TGCGCCAGCAGCTCCACTGCGGACGCTTTCTTT.

V usage is TRBV6-1 and J usage is TRBJ2-1; 9 bases match TRBD2. V lost 3 bases to trimming and J lost 0 bases; unmatched junction nucleotides: 0. Germline V gene data show CDR1 as MNHNS and CDR2 as SASEGT. The CDR3 is 15 amino acids. This chain's CDR3 is CASSEREGSYNEQFF. In nucleotides, the CDR3 is TGTGCCAGCAGTGAGCGGGAGGGCTCCTACAATGAGCAGTTCTTC.

V is TRBV18 and J is TRBJ2-1; TRBD2 matches at 7 bases. This CDR3 is 14 amino acids long. In germline, CDR1 is KGHSH, CDR2 LQKENI. Germline trimming cut 5 bases from V and 3 bases from J; bases unmatched to any gene: 4. The CDR3 loop is CASSERTSYNEQFF. As DNA, the CDR3 is TGTGCCAGCTCAGAACGGACTAGCTACAATGAGCAGTTCTTC. Variable domain in full (rest from reference TRBV18 and TRBJ2-1): NAGVMQNPRHLVRRRGQEARLRCSPMKGHSHVYWYRQLPEEGLKFMVYLQKENIIDESGMPKERFSAEFPKEGPSILRIQQVVRGDSAAYFCASSERTSYNEQFFGPGTRLTVL.

J is TRBJ2-5 and V is TRBV10-3; maybe TRBD2 (5 bases). Trimming left V 2 bases short and J 5 bases short, with 12 bases between. The CDR3 loop spans 14 amino acids. Germline CDR1 and CDR2: ENHRY and SYGVKD. Written as DNA, the CDR3 is TGTGCCATCAGTGAGCCATCCCGCGGGGAGACCCAGTACTTC. This encodes CAISEPSRGETQYF.

The chain employs TRBV5-1 and TRBJ2-7, with 7 bases identical to TRBD1. J gave up 3 bases and V 3 bases, and 9 bases lay outside the gene matches. There are 15 residues in the CDR3. Germline V gene lookup returns CDR1 SGHRS and CDR2 YFSETQ. DNA of the CDR3: TGCGCCAGCAGCTCCGGTGGAGACAGGGACTACGAGCAGTACTTC. Protein sequence: CASSSGGDRDYEQYF.

CDR3: CASSIRVFEKLFF. The CDR3 bases are TGTGCCAGTAGTATCCGGGTTTTCGAAAAACTGTTTTTT. The genes are TRBV19 and TRBJ1-4; D is ambiguous. The V gene's germline CDR1 is LNHDA and CDR2 SQIVND (reference sequence). This CDR3 has 13 amino acids. The ends were cut back, 3 bases at V and 8 bases at J, with 10 bases in the middle.

The rearrangement links TRBV6-5 to TRBJ2-1, with 7 bases matching TRBD2. CDR3 length: 16 residues. CDR1 is MNHEY and CDR2 is SVGAGI in the germline V gene. The junction had 6 bases not matched to a gene; V was cut back by 0 bases and J by 4 bases. The CDR3 bases are TGTGCCAGCAGTTACTCTGCGGGGGAGAATTACAATGAGCAGTTCTTC. Protein: CASSYSAGENYNEQFF.

The chain carries TRBV19 and TRBJ2-7; D is unresolved. V was pared by 4 bases and J by 7 bases, with 23 bases between. This CDR3 is built from 16 residues. In germline, CDR1 is LNHDA, CDR2 SQIVND (reference sequence). The CDR3 bases are TGTGCCAGTAGTACAATTCCGGCGATGGGTGTTTTAGAGCAGTACTTC. This translates into CASSTIPAMGVLEQYF.

The V gene is TRBV7-9, the J gene TRBJ1-2, with D perhaps matching TRBD1 (5 bases). V lost 4 bases to trimming and J lost 0 bases, with 9 bases between them. The V gene's germline CDR1 is SEHNR and CDR2 FQNEAQ (reference sequence). CDR3 size: 14 residues. The CDR3 DNA reads TGTGCCAGCAGCTCCCCGACAGCTAACTATGGCTACACCTTC. It specifies CASSSPTANYGYTF. The full variable domain, its missing parts supplied by reference TRBV7-9 and TRBJ1-2, is DTGVSQNPRHKITKRGQNVTFRCDPISEHNRLYWYRQTLGQGPEFLTYFQNEAQLEKSRLLSDRFSAERPKGSFSTLEIQRTEQGDSAMYLCASSSPTANYGYTFGSGTRLTVV.

As to this clone: Additional DNA sequences in this sample encode the identical CDR3. The chain carries TRBV6-5 and TRBJ1-1, with D perhaps TRBD1 (5 bases). Per germline, CDR1 MNHEY and CDR2 SVGAGI. The CDR3 runs 12 residues. The V and J ends lost 2 bases and 5 bases respectively, with 6 bases between them. The CDR3 DNA reads as TGTGCCAGCAGTTACGGGGGTACTGAAGCTTTCTTT. This translates into CASSYGGTEAFF.

The chain has TRBV15 and TRBJ2-1; 8 bases align to TRBD2. CDR3 length: 16 amino acids. Germline CDR1 reads LNHNV; CDR2 reads YYDKDF (reference sequence). The ends lost 4 bases at V and 8 bases at J; junction bases unmatched: 13. This CDR3 reads CATSTSGLGLMHEQFF. The CDR3 DNA is TGTGCCACCAGCACTAGCGGGCTAGGACTTATGCATGAGCAGTTCTTC. Filled out from reference TRBV15 and TRBJ2-1, the complete variable domain reads DAMVIQNPRYQVTQFGKPVTLSCSQTLNHNVMYWYQQKSSQAPKLLFHYYDKDFNNEADTPDNFQSRRPNTSFCFLDIRSPGLGDTAMYLCATSTSGLGLMHEQFFGPGTRLTVL.

This clone was detected only once. The CDR3: CASSEGVRPYEQYF. DNA for the CDR3: TGTGCCAGCAGCGAGGGGGTACGTCCCTACGAGCAGTACTTC. V and J are TRBV5-6 and TRBJ2-7; D is possibly TRBD1 (6 bases). Trimming pared 4 bases from V and 2 bases from J, leaving 13 bases between. The length of the CDR3 is 14 residues. Germline CDR1 reads SGHDT; CDR2 reads YYEEEE.

The genes are TRBV21-1 and TRBJ2-5. TRBV21-1 is a pseudogene. This CDR3 region has 13 residues. The CDR3 DNA reads as TGTGCCAGCAGCAAATGGGGGGCTAAGACCCAGTACTTC. Translating it yields CASSKWGAKTQYF.

This clone was counted a single time. The DNA is omitted, as the CDR3 cannot be located on it reliably, and the CDR3 follows TCRdb's listing. V gene TRBV19 combines with J gene TRBJ1-1. The germline gives CDR1 LNHDA, CDR2 SQIVND (reference sequence). The CDR3 is 13 amino acids long, termini counted. The CDR3 sequence: CASSSGMNTEAFF.

The chain recombines TRBV5-6 with TRBJ2-1; D unclear. The CDR3 is made up of 15 amino acids. Per germline, CDR1 SGHDT and CDR2 YYEEEE. The V and J ends lost 0 bases and 0 bases respectively, with 7 bases between them. The CDR3 is CASSLDWSSYNEQFF. Here the CDR3 DNA reads TGTGCCAGCAGCTTGGACTGGAGCTCCTACAATGAGCAGTTCTTC.

Points on this clone: Other DNA sequences from this sample encode an identical CDR3 as well. The rearrangement links TRBV6-5 to TRBJ1-2; no definite D call. The CDR3 has 13 amino acids. Germline loops: CDR1 MNHEY, CDR2 SVGAGI. Trimming took 3 bases from V and 5 from J, leaving 10 bases between them. CDR3 sequence reads: CASSYGPGYGYTF. The CDR3 DNA is TGTGCCAGCAGTTATGGCCCTGGGTATGGCTACACCTTC.